The next 24 T cell receptor beta chains were all read from a single sample in a study of technical replicates of blood from a handful of donors. Produced via immunoSEQ multiplex PCR; TCRdb's table is partial and in-frame only. The sample contains approximately 81,000 clones, approximately 96% of which appear only once. Sequenced sample: T cells isolated from PBMCs. The receptors derive from a human donor in good health.

The J gene is TRBJ1-5, the V gene TRBV5-5, with D tentatively TRBD1 (5 bases). There are 13 residues in the CDR3. The germline CDR1 and CDR2 sequences are SGHKS and YYEKEE (reference sequence). Trimming removed 2 bases at V and 4 bases at J, with 7 bases between. CDR3 protein: CASSLAGNQPQHF. CDR3 in DNA: TGTGCCAGCAGCTTAGCAGGGAATCAGCCCCAGCATTTT.

The chain couples TRBV9 to TRBJ1-1, with D unclear. There are 14 residues in the CDR3. The germline V and J ends were trimmed by 0 bases and 1 base, with 7 bases remaining between them. The germline CDR1 and CDR2 sequences are SGDLS and YYNGEE. CDR3 residues: CASSVEEGNTEAFF. In DNA form, the CDR3 reads TGTGCCAGCAGCGTAGAAGAGGGGAACACTGAAGCTTTCTTT.

In nucleotides, the CDR3 is TGTGCCAGCAGCAAGGTCGGGACAGGGTATGGCTACACCTTC. Amino acid sequence: CASSKVGTGYGYTF. The genes are TRBV21-1 and TRBJ1-2; TRBD1 is the table's D call, not checked against the DNA. TRBV21-1 is deemed a pseudogene. This CDR3 has 14 amino acids.

The chain links TRBV6-4 to TRBJ2-1, with D perhaps TRBD1 (6 bases). The ends were cut back, 2 bases at V and 7 bases at J, with 21 bases in the middle. Germline-derived CDR1 and CDR2 are MRHNA and SNTAGT. CDR3 length equals 17 residues. CDR3 DNA: TGTGCCAGCAGTGACGTATCTGGGGGTAGGGGGAAAAATGAGCAGTTCTTC. It encodes CASSDVSGGRGKNEQFF.

The V and J genes are TRBV25-1 and TRBJ2-1; the match to TRBD2 covers 11 bases. V lost 5 bases to trimming and J lost 1 base; unmatched junction nucleotides: 1. This CDR3 contains 15 residues. In germline, CDR1 is MGHDK, CDR2 SYGVNS. CDR3 sequence (DNA): TGTGCCAGCAGTCGGACTAGCGGGTCCTACAATGAGCAGTTCTTC. It translates to CASSRTSGSYNEQFF. Looking up the rest from reference TRBV25-1 and TRBJ2-1 gives the full variable domain: EADIYQTPRYLVIGTGKKITLECSQTMGHDKMYWYQQDPGMELHLIHYSYGVNSTEKGDLSSESTVSRIRTEHFPLTLESARPSHTSQYLCASSRTSGSYNEQFFGPGTRLTVL.

The chain carries TRBV15 and TRBJ1-1; D gene ambiguous. The CDR3 covers 11 residues. Germline lookup yields CDR1 LNHNV and CDR2 YYDKDF (reference sequence). V lost 7 bases and J lost 4, with 7 bases in between. For the CDR3, the DNA is TGTGCCACCACCCGGGGCACTGAAGCTTTCTTT. Encoded protein: CATTRGTEAFF. Combining the CDR3 with reference TRBV15 and TRBJ1-1 gives the whole variable domain DAMVIQNPRYQVTQFGKPVTLSCSQTLNHNVMYWYQQKSSQAPKLLFHYYDKDFNNEADTPDNFQSRRPNTSFCFLDIRSPGLGDTAMYLCATTRGTEAFFGQGTRLTVV.

The rearrangement uses TRBV11-3 and TRBJ1-1, with no clear D. Trimming took off 1 base at V and 7 bases at J, with 13 bases between the two ends. From germline, CDR1 is SGHNT and CDR2 YENEEA. The CDR3 has 14 amino acids. CDR3 nucleotides: TGTGCCAGCAGCTTAGGCATTCGGGTAGATGAAGCTTTCTTT. This gives the protein CASSLGIRVDEAFF. Using reference TRBV11-3 and TRBJ1-1 for the parts outside the CDR3, the full variable domain is EAGVVQSPRYKIIEKKQPVAFWCNPISGHNTLYWYLQNLGQGPELLIRYENEEAVDDSQLPKDRFSAERLKGVDSTLKIQPAELGDSAVYLCASSLGIRVDEAFFGQGTRLTVV.

This clone has a single count. V usage is TRBV25-1 and J usage is TRBJ2-1; tentative D call: TRBD2 (6 bases). V lost 3 bases, J lost 9 bases, and 12 bases lay in between. Germline values: CDR1 MGHDK, CDR2 SYGVNS. CDR3 length: 13 amino acids. Written as DNA, the CDR3 is TGTGCCAGCAGTGACCGACTAGTCTCTGAGCAGTTCTTC. This translates into CASSDRLVSEQFF.

Worth noting for this clone: Different DNA sequences within this sample yield the same CDR3. This chain joins TRBV5-1 and TRBJ2-7; 9 nucleotides match TRBD1. J gave up 3 bases and V 0 bases, and 1 base lay outside the gene matches. CDR3 length: 14 amino acids. From germline, CDR1 is SGHRS and CDR2 YFSETQ. CDR3 protein: CASSLVGQGYEQYF. The CDR3 nucleotides read TGCGCCAGCAGCTTGGTGGGACAGGGCTACGAGCAGTACTTC.

The chain employs TRBV23-1 and TRBJ2-7, with a tentative D call TRBD1 (6 bases). TRBV23-1 is recorded as an ORF, its role being uncertain. This CDR3 region has 14 residues. Trimming took off 5 bases at V and 5 bases at J, with 16 bases between the two ends. The CDR3 is CASSTDRFGDEQYF. The DNA for the CDR3 is TGCGCCAGCAGTACAGACAGGTTCGGGGACGAGCAGTACTTC.

The chain links TRBV7-2 to TRBJ2-7; 9 nucleotides line up with TRBD2. Germline V gene data show CDR1 as SGHTA and CDR2 as FQGNSA. The ends lost 5 bases at V and 2 bases at J; junction bases unmatched: 4. CDR3 length: 14 amino acids. The CDR3 reads CASSPSGTTYEQYF. CDR3 nucleotides: TGTGCCAGCAGCCCTAGCGGGACAACCTACGAGCAGTACTTC.

This clone has just one count. This chain links TRBV6-1 with TRBJ2-7; possibly TRBD1 for D (6 bases). Germline V gives CDR1 MNHNS, CDR2 SASEGT. V was clipped by 4 bases and J by 4 bases, with 14 bases between them. The CDR3 has 14 amino acids. DNA for the CDR3: TGTGCCAGCAGTGCCACAGGGTCCTCGTACGAGCAGTACTTC. Protein sequence: CASSATGSSYEQYF.

The chain carries TRBV13 and TRBJ1-3; possibly TRBD1 for D (6 bases). This CDR3 is 14 amino acids long. V lost 5 bases and J 1 base, leaving 9 bases between the germline ends. The germline gives CDR1 PRHDT, CDR2 FYEKMQ (reference sequence). The CDR3 protein is CASSATGSGNTIYF. In DNA form, the CDR3 reads TGTGCCAGCAGCGCCACAGGGTCTGGAAACACCATATATTTT.

The chain is built from TRBV11-2 and TRBJ2-3; 8 positions agree with TRBD2. The CDR3 is 17 amino acids. Germline V gene data show CDR1 as SGHAT and CDR2 as FQNNGV. V lost 1 base to trimming and J lost 2 bases; unmatched junction nucleotides: 8. CDR3 region: CASSLGPGTRLTDTQYF. In nucleotides, the CDR3 is TGTGCCAGCAGCTTAGGGCCCGGGACTAGGCTCACAGATACGCAGTATTTT.

The gene calls are TRBV28 and TRBJ1-1; D remains unclear. The CDR3 is made up of 14 amino acids. The ends were cut back, 3 bases at V and 5 bases at J, with 13 bases in the middle. Germline V lookup: CDR1 MDHEN, CDR2 SYDVKM. The CDR3 DNA is TGTGCCAGCAGTTTTGCGGTGAGCATAACTGAAGCTTTCTTT. Translated: CASSFAVSITEAFF.

This rearrangement joins TRBV29-1 to TRBJ2-2, with a weak D call TRBD1 (6 bases). This CDR3 is built from 14 residues. The germline CDR1 and CDR2 sequences are SQVTM and ANQGSEA. V was cut by 7 bases and J by 2 bases, with 14 bases left in between. Written as DNA, the CDR3 is TGCAGCGCTGGGGTACAGGGTAACACCGGGGAGCTGTTTTTT. Translated, it gives CSAGVQGNTGELFF.

This clone was picked up a small number of times. This chain uses TRBV19 with TRBJ1-2; TRBD1 aligns across 9 bases. Germline V CDR1 and CDR2: LNHDA, SQIVND (reference sequence). This CDR3 spans 12 amino acids. The ends lost 8 bases at V and 4 bases at J; junction bases unmatched: 2. The CDR3 spells CASQGQGYGYTF. CDR3 coding DNA: TGTGCCAGTCAGGGACAGGGCTATGGCTACACCTTC.

About this clone: One end of the junction fails to match germline, which may point to a read error. This chain connects TRBV7-7 to TRBJ2-5, with 7 bases fitting TRBD1. This CDR3 has 13 amino acids. Germline-derived CDR1 and CDR2 are SSHAT and FNYEAQ (reference sequence). CDR3 protein: CASSQDRQETQYF. CDR3 bases: TGTGCTAGCAGCCAGGACAGGCAAGAGACCCAGTACTTC. The full variable domain, completed using reference TRBV7-7 and TRBJ2-5, is GAGVSQSPRYKVTKRGQDVTLRCDPISSHATLYWYQQALGQGPEFLTYFNYEAQPDKSGLPSDRFSAERPEGSISTLTIQRTEQRDSAMYRCASSQDRQETQYFGPGTRLLVL.

The chain carries TRBV7-2 and TRBJ1-3; D ambiguous. Germline V gene sequence: CDR1 SGHTA, CDR2 FQGNSA. V was trimmed by 0 bases and J by 6 bases, leaving 12 bases between them. The CDR3 has 15 residues. The CDR3 nucleotides read TGTGCCAGCAGCTTAGCGTGGAGTCGCGAAAACACCATATATTTT. Its protein product is CASSLAWSRENTIYF. The entire variable domain, with the rest obtained from reference TRBV7-2 and TRBJ1-3, is as follows: GAGVSQSPSNKVTEKGKDVELRCDPISGHTALYWYRQSLGQGLEFLIYFQGNSAPDKSGLPSDRFSAERTGGSVSTLTIQRTQQEDSAVYLCASSLAWSRENTIYFGEGSWLTVV.

V gene TRBV4-1 combines with J gene TRBJ2-1, with TRBD2 identical over 12 bases. Germline V CDR1 and CDR2: MGHRA, YSYEKL. V trimming: 5 bases; J trimming: 9 bases; junction bases outside the gene matches: 11. The CDR3 consists of 16 residues. Here the CDR3 DNA reads TGCGCCAGCAGCGCAGCTAGCGGGAGGGCCGAAGGTGAGCAGTTCTTC. It is translated as CASSAASGRAEGEQFF.

The rearrangement uses TRBV10-2 and TRBJ2-3, with D perhaps TRBD2 (6 bases). V was clipped by 7 bases and J by 4 bases, with 12 bases between them. Germline CDR1 and CDR2: WSHSY and SAAADI. The CDR3 is 13 amino acids. CDR3: CASIGGDPDTQYF. CDR3 DNA: TGCGCCAGCATCGGGGGAGATCCAGATACGCAGTATTTT.

This clone was picked up one time. This sequence joins TRBV28 and TRBJ2-7; a possible D gene is TRBD1 (6 bases). The V gene lost 4 bases and the J gene lost 2 bases, with 12 bases spanning the gap. The CDR3 loop spans 14 amino acids. Germline lookup yields CDR1 MDHEN and CDR2 SYDVKM. This CDR3 is CASSSPGHPYEQYF. The CDR3 DNA follows: TGTGCCAGCAGTTCACCGGGACACCCCTACGAGCAGTACTTC.

The rearrangement joins TRBV5-4 to TRBJ2-2, with TRBD1 matching 10 bases. Germline CDR1 is SGHNT and CDR2 is YYREEE (reference sequence). The J segment lost 6 bases and the V segment lost 3 bases, leaving 5 bases of the junction unmatched. The CDR3 sequence is 15 residues long. This CDR3 is CASSSGTGVPGELFF. CDR3 DNA: TGTGCCAGCAGCTCCGGGACAGGGGTTCCCGGGGAGCTGTTTTTT.

V and J are TRBV7-2 and TRBJ1-2, with a weak D call TRBD1 (6 bases). Looked up from germline, CDR1 is SGHTA and CDR2 is FQGNSA. V lost 1 base and J lost 8, with 14 bases in between. The CDR3 has 14 amino acids. The CDR3 nucleotides read TGTGCCAGCAGCTTAGATGCCAGGGGCGAGGGCTACACCTTC. Its translation is CASSLDARGEGYTF.